This T cell receptor beta chain derives from a study of blood T cell repertoires in COVID-19 (dated by TCRdb to 2020 to 2022). A note on the overall study: Samples from collaborators originated in the United States, Italy and Spain and spanned both the acute and convalescent phases of COVID-19. Samples were obtained from the ongoing ImmuneRACE study (first 160 participants) and from 1,200 or so subjects provided by 6 global collaborators. Where available, HLA class I and class II types were taken from metadata supplied by the sample provider and were not determined by assay-based typing. The material from the prospective study consisted of cDNA or gDNA derived from T cells, B-cell-depleted T cells, or PBMCs. Deeply sampled blood TCRbeta repertoires from subjects exposed to, actively infected with, or recovered from COVID-19 were included in the dataset. A freely available public database, intended as a resource for researchers studying the immune response to SARS-CoV-2, is where the repertoires were released. The sample metadata nearly always contained a de-identified subject ID, COVID-19 status, age in years and sex.

Concerning this clone itself: What antigen it recognizes has not been identified. Base qualities were left out, and no much larger clone turns up one base away.

Each collaborating institution followed its own protocols to collect whole blood in K2EDTA tubes. Collaborator samples were shipped for TCRbeta analysis as frozen whole blood, isolated PBMCs, or DNA extracted from either sample type. Paper-wide results and their limitations: The amount of clinical and demographic metadata varied by source and participant and was provided uncurated.

The immunoSEQ Assay, a bias-controlled multiplex PCR, was used to amplify TCRbeta CDR3 regions from genomic DNA. The paper's data handling went like this. Within the assay, amplification of reference gene primers was used to estimate how many nucleated cells each sample contained. To quantify the absolute abundance of each unique TCRbeta CDR3 rearrangement, sequence reads were collapsed and filtered. For each sample, productive Simpson clonality was calculated as the square root of Simpson's diversity index over productive rearrangements. In its TCRdb copy, this immuneACCESS table keeps in-frame sequences only and misses some clones. Where compared with another copy, unresolved V genes explain less than half of these, and the others have no known cause. The V and J calls and the clone size are those of that table, but D and trimming were determined from the DNA. The sample table contains around 140,000 clones; only one count was recorded for 85% to 90% of them. Roughly 18% of the sample rests with the top ten.

The germline V gene yields SNHLY for CDR1 and FYNNEI for CDR2. V and J lose 5 bases and 4 bases, and a span of 12 bases separates them. The cysteine opens and the phenylalanine closes a CDR3 of 14 amino acids. Only CDR3 DNA remains: 42 bases, in frame from the first base. The sample was peripheral blood. The origin of this receptor is a man aged 50 or older with active or convalescent COVID-19. The chain was built from TRBV2 and TRBJ1-5, and the D gene may be TRBD1, 6 bases matching. At the DNA level, the sequence is TGTGCCAGCAGTCCCGACAGGATTAATCAGCCCCAGCATTTT. It codes for CASSPDRINQPQHF.